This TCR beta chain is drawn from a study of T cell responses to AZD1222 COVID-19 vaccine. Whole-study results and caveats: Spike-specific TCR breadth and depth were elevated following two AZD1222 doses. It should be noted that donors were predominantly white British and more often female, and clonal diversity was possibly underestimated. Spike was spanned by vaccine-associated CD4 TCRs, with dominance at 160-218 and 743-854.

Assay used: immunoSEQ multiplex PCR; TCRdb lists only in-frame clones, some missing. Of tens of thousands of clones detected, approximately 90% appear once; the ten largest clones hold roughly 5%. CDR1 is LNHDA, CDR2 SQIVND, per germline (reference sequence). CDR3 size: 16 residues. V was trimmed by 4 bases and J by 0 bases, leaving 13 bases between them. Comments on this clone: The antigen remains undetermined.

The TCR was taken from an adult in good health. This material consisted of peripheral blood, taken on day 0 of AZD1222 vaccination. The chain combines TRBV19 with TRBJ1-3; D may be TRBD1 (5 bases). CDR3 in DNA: TGTGCCAGTAGTAACAAAGGGGATCCCTCTGGAAACACCATATATTTT. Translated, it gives CASSNKGDPSGNTIYF.